This entry lists 3 T cell receptor beta chains sequenced from one sample in a study of T cells in localized non-small cell lung cancer. Sequencing used immunoSEQ multiplex PCR; TCRdb keeps in-frame clones, though not all of them. The table includes tens of thousands of clones, around 80% detected once. The starting material was peripheral blood mononuclear cells, obtained before any cancer treatment. These TCRs come from a man aged 35-75 years with stage III lung adenocarcinoma.

This chain uses TRBV5-8 with TRBJ2-3; 8 bases match TRBD1. Trimming at V came to 2 bases and at J to 4 bases, leaving 9 bases not matched to a gene. CDR3 length: 16 amino acids. Per the germline V gene, CDR1 is SGHTS and CDR2 is YDEGEE. CDR3 coding DNA: TGTGCCAGCAGCTTAGGACAGGGCGTTGAGGCAGATACGCAGTATTTT. Residues: CASSLGQGVEADTQYF.

The chain has TRBV9 and TRBJ2-1, with a possible D match to TRBD1 (6 bases). Looked up from germline, CDR1 is SGDLS and CDR2 is YYNGEE. This CDR3 region has 15 residues. The ends were cut back, 3 bases at V and 6 bases at J, with 16 bases in the middle. The CDR3 nucleotides read TGTGCCAGCAGCGCATATACAGGGTTCAGCAATGAGCAGTTCTTC. This gives the protein CASSAYTGFSNEQFF.

The chain has TRBV5-1 and TRBJ2-2; 8 bases match TRBD1. This CDR3 is built from 17 residues. V gave up 5 bases and J gave up 3 bases; unmatched junction bases: 12. The germline V gene has CDR1 SGHRS and CDR2 YFSETQ. CDR3 sequence (DNA): TGCGCCAGCAGACCCGATCCAGGGGGCGCCGACACCGGGGAGCTGTTTTTT. Amino acids: CASRPDPGGADTGELFF.